The entry that follows covers one T cell receptor beta chain sequence. No antigen is known for it. This sample is drawn from a study of T cells in Graves' hyperthyroidism and ophthalmopathy. Fresh peripheral blood, 7.5 to 10 ml, was the source of the PBMCs. This CDR3 is 16 amino acids long. V lost 5 bases and J 3 bases, leaving 16 bases between the germline ends. Study-wide results and caveats: By a 13 V-J model, ophthalmopathy was set apart from stable hyperthyroidism.

Amplification of TCR beta CDR3 regions was performed using RNA transcripts as template. An initial round of RT-PCR targeting the TCR CDR3 relied on the HTBI primer set. TCRdb re-derived calls from the multiplex PCR reads in MiXCR, one entry per CDR3 protein. The sample comprises a few hundred thousand distinct CDR3 sequences, 15% to 19% of which are singletons, and approximately 7.5% rests with the top ten. The TCR sequence derives from a young woman with Graves' hyperthyroidism. The rearrangement links TRBV12-3 or TRBV12-4 to TRBJ2-2; maybe TRBD1 (6 bases). The sequenced sample was blood. The CDR3 loop is CASSPRGDKDTGELFF. CDR3 coding DNA: TGTGCCAGCAGTCCCCGTGGGGACAAAGACACCGGGGAGCTGTTTTTT.